This T cell receptor beta chain was sequenced during a study of CD8 T cells in Susac syndrome. The CDR3 sequence is 13 residues long. Germline CDR1 is SQVTM and CDR2 is ANQGSEA. The germline V and J ends were trimmed by 7 bases and 2 bases, with 13 bases remaining between them. The authors reverse transcribed about 0.5 to 1 ug RNA with random hexamers. Multiplex immunoSEQ PCR targeted 54 Vbeta and 13 Jbeta TCR beta segments. TCRdb redid the calling of the immunoSEQ multiplex PCR reads with MiXCR, one entry per CDR3 protein. The sample lists about 300,000 distinct CDR3 sequences; roughly 94% were seen once.

This sequence was found in a human donor with multiple sclerosis. This chain links TRBV29-1 with TRBJ2-3, with D unclear. The sequencing input was CD4+ T cells from PBMCs. The CDR3 nucleotides read TGCAGCGCACAGAGATTTGCCACAGATACGCAGTATTTT. It yields the protein CSAQRFATDTQYF.